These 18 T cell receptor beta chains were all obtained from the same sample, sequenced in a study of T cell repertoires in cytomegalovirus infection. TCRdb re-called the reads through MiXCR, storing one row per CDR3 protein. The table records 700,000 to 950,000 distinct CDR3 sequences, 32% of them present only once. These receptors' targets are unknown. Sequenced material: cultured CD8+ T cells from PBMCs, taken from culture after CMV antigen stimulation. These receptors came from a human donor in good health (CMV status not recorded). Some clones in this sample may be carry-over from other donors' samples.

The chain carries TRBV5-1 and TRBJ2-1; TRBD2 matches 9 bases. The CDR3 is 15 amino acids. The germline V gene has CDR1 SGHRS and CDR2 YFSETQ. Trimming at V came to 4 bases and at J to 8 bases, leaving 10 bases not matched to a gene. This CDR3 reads CASSAQGLARDEQFF. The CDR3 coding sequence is TGCGCCAGCAGCGCACAGGGACTAGCAAGGGATGAGCAGTTCTTC. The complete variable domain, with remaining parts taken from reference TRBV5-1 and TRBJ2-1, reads KAGVTQTPRYLIKTRGQQVTLSCSPISGHRSVSWYQQTPGQGLQFLFEYFSETQRNKGNFPGRFSGRQFSNSRSEMNVSTLELGDSALYLCASSAQGLARDEQFFGPGTRLTVL.

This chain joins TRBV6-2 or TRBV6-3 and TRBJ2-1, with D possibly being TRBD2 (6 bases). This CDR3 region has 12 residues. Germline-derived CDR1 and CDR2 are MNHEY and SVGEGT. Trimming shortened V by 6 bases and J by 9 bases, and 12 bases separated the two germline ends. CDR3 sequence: CASSPGEVEQFF. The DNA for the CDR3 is TGTGCCAGCAGCCCCGGGGAGGTTGAGCAGTTCTTC.

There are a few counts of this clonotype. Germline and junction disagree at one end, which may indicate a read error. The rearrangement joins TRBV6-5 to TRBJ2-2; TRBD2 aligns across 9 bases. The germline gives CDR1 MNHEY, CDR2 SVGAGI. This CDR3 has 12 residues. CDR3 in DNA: TGTGCCAGCAGCCGGGGCGGGGGGGAACTGTTTTTT. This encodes CASSRGGGELFF.

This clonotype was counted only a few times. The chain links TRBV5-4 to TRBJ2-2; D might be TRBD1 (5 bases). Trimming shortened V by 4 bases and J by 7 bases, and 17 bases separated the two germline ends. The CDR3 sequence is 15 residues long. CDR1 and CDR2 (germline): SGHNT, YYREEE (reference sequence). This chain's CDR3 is CASSLGVGAGGELFF. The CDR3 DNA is TGTGCCAGCAGCCTAGGTGTAGGGGCTGGCGGGGAGCTGTTTTTT.

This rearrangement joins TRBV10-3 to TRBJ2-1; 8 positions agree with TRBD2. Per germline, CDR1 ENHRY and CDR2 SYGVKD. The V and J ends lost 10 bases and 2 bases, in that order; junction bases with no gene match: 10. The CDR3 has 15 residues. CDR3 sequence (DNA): TGTGCCACCTTGGCATCCGGGGGGGCCTACAATGAGCAGTTCTTC. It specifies CATLASGGAYNEQFF.

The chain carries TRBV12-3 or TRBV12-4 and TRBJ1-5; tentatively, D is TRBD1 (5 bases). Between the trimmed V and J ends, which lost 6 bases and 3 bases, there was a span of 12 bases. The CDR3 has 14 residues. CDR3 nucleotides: TGTGCCAGCAGCCCCGACAGCCCCAATCAGCCCCAGCATTTT. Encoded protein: CASSPDSPNQPQHF.

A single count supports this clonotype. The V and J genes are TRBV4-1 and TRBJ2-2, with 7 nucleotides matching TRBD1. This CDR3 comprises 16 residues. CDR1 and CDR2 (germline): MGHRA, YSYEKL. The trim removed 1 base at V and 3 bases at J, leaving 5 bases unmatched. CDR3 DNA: TGCGCCAGCAGCCAAGGGGTGACAGGGTACACCGGGGAGCTGTTTTTT. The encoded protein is CASSQGVTGYTGELFF.

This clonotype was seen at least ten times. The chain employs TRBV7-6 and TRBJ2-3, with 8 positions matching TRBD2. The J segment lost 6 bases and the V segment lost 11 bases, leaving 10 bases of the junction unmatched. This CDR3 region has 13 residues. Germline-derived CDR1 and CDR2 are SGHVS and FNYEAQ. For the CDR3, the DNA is TGTGCCTCTCTGGGTAGCGGGGAGGATACGCAGTATTTT. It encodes CASLGSGEDTQYF.

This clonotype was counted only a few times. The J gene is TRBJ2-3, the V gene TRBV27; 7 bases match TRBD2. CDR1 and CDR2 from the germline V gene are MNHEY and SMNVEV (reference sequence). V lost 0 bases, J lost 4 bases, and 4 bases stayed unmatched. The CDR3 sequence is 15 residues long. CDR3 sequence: CASSLSAGTADTQYF. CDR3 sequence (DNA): TGTGCCAGCAGTTTATCAGCGGGGACGGCAGATACGCAGTATTTT.

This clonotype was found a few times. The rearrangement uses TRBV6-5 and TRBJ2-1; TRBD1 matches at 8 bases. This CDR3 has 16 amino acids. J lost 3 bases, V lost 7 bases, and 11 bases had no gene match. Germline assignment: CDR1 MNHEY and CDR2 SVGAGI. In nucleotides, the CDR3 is TGTGCCAGCATCTCCCGCCGGGACAGGTACTACAATGAGCAGTTCTTC. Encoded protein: CASISRRDRYYNEQFF.

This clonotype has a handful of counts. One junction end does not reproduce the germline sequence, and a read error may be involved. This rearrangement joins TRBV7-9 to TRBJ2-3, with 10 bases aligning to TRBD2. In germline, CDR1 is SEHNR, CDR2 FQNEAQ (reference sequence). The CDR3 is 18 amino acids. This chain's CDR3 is CTSSAYSKRGGTPDTQYF. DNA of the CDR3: TGTACCAGCAGCGCTTACAGCAAGCGGGGGGGCACCCCAGATACGCAGTATTTT.

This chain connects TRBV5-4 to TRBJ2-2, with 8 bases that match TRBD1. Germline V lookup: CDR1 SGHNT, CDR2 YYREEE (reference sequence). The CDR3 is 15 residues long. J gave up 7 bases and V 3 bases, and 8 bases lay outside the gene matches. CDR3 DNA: TGTGCCAGCAGCTGGGGACAGGACTACGTCGGGGAGCTGTTTTTT. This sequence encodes CASSWGQDYVGELFF.

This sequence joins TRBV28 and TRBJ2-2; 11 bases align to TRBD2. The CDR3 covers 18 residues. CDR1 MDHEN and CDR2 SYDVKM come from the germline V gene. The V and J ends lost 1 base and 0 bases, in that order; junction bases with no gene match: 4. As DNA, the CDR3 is TGTGCCAGCAGTTTATCAACTAGCGGGGGACCGAACACCGGGGAGCTGTTTTTT. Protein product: CASSLSTSGGPNTGELFF. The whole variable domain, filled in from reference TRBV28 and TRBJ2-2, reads DVKVTQSSRYLVKRTGEKVFLECVQDMDHENMFWYRQDPGLGLRLIYFSYDVKMKEKGDIPEGYSVSREKKERFSLILESASTNQTSMYLCASSLSTSGGPNTGELFFGEGSRLTVL.

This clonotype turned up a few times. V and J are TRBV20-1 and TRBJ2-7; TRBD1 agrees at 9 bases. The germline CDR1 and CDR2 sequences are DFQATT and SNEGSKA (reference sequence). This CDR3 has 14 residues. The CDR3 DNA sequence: TGCAGTGCCAGAGGGCGGACAGGGGTCTACGAGCAGTACGTC. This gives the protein CSARGRTGVYEQYV.

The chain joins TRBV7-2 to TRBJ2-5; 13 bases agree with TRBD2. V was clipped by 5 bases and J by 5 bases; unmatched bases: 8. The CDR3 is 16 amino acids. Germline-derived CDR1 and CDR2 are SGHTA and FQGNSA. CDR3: CASSQTSGGRWETQYF. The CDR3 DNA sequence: TGTGCCAGCAGCCAGACTAGCGGGGGGCGGTGGGAGACCCAGTACTTC. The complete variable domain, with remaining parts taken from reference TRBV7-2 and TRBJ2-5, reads GAGVSQSPSNKVTEKGKDVELRCDPISGHTALYWYRQSLGQGLEFLIYFQGNSAPDKSGLPSDRFSAERTGGSVSTLTIQRTQQEDSAVYLCASSQTSGGRWETQYFGPGTRLLVL.

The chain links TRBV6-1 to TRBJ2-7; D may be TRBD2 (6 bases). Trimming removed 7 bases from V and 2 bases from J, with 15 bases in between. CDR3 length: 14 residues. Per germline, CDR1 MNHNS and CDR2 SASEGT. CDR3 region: CASTQGEAPYEQYF. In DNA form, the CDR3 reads TGTGCCAGCACTCAAGGGGAGGCCCCCTACGAGCAGTACTTC.

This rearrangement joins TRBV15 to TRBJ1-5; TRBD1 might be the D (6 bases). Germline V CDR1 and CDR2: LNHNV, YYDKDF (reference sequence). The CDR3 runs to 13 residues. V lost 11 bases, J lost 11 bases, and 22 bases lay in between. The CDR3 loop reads CAVRAAGAMTQHF. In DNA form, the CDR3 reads TGTGCCGTAAGGGCTGCAGGGGCTATGACCCAGCATTTT.

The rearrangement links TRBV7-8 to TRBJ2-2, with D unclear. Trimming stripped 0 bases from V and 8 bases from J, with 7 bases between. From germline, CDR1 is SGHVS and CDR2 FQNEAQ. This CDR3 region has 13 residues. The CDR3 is CASSLARKGELFF. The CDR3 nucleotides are TGTGCCAGCAGCTTAGCGCGTAAGGGGGAGCTGTTTTTT.